A selection of T cell receptor beta chains follows, all from one sample in a study of OX40 agonist ivuxolimab in advanced cancers. Assay used: immunoSEQ multiplex PCR; TCRdb lists only in-frame clones, some missing. The repertoire has fewer than 65,000 clones, approximately 79% of them found once; the top ten carry more than 3.5%. The material was CD4+ or CD8+ T cells sorted from blood, obtained in a trial of the OX40 agonist ivuxolimab. These receptor sequences come from an adult with an advanced solid tumor such as melanoma, head and neck, liver or kidney cancer. The CDR3 runs from the conserved cysteine through the conserved F or W. A D gene is named only where the DNA matches it firmly.

CASITDPLAEQYF,TRBV6-5,TRBJ2-7,.
CASSPGRGDRTNEKLFF,TRBV9,TRBJ1-4,.
CASSPQGRSNQPQHF,TRBV28,TRBJ1-5,.
CASSLLGGDYEQYF,TRBV27,TRBJ2-7,TRBD1
CASSRQGMIATNEKLFF,TRBV2,TRBJ1-4,TRBD1
CASSAGFGTGERETQYF,TRBV7-8,TRBJ2-5,.
CASSLTSHNEQFF,TRBV7-9,TRBJ2-1,.
CASSENWETTIYF,TRBV2,TRBJ1-3,.
CASSLAGRLDWGEKLFF,TRBV5-1,TRBJ1-4,.
CASSPPGGNTIYF,TRBV27,TRBJ1-3,.
CASSWGQGAEYGYTF,TRBV4-2,TRBJ1-2,TRBD1
CATATGRNTEAFF,TRBV27,TRBJ1-1,TRBD1
CASSSYSGANVLTF,TRBV27,TRBJ2-6,.
CASSSQGGGELFF,TRBV7-6,TRBJ2-2,.
CASSLRLAGGQGTDTQYF,TRBV5-1,TRBJ2-3,TRBD2
CASSPGGSGSGEQYF,TRBV7-2,TRBJ2-7,TRBD2
CASSLSSGGTEAFF,TRBV11-1,TRBJ1-1,.
CASSRQSVNTEAFF,TRBV6-6,TRBJ1-1,.
CASSLDLAAYEQYF,TRBV11-2,TRBJ2-7,TRBD2
CASSLMGPTLRSQPQHF,TRBV7-9,TRBJ1-5,.
CASSVIRDTGNTIYF,TRBV2,TRBJ1-3,.
CASSSLPGLGGYTF,TRBV7-2,TRBJ1-2,.
CASSLTENTEAFF,TRBV7-3,TRBJ1-1,.
CASSLAIKEETQYF,TRBV5-1,TRBJ2-5,.
CASSIEGGLLSTDTQYF,TRBV19,TRBJ2-3,.
CASSTGNTEAFF,TRBV6-1,TRBJ1-1,.
CASSLWREGTEAFF,TRBV5-8,TRBJ1-1,.
CASSLVGGNEKLFF,TRBV5-8,TRBJ1-4,.
CALKYPGRLLHNEQFF,TRBV30,TRBJ2-1,.
CASSTPSRPDEKLFF,TRBV5-6,TRBJ1-4,.
CASSQTRTDSGNTIYF,TRBV4-3,TRBJ1-3,.
CAWSVNRGGQPQHF,TRBV30,TRBJ1-5,.
CASSYGPDGYTF,TRBV6-6,TRBJ1-2,.
CASSARDSTDTQYF,TRBV18,TRBJ2-3,.
CASSSRRTGLNTEAFF,TRBV11-2,TRBJ1-1,TRBD1
CASSQRQERQPQHF,TRBV18,TRBJ1-5,.
CASSQVYGAPYEQYF,TRBV4-3,TRBJ2-7,.
CASSYSIGSGGTEAFF,TRBV6-5,TRBJ1-1,.
CASSLLQGPYEQYF,TRBV7-2,TRBJ2-7,.
CASSLEGGLPYEQYF,TRBV7-2,TRBJ2-7,.
CASSLTGSQETQYF,TRBV28,TRBJ2-5,.
CASSLGQANSYEQYF,TRBV6-6,.,TRBD1
CASTPGRPGNTIYF,TRBV28,TRBJ1-3,.
CATLTAVYGYTF,TRBV6-5,TRBJ1-2,.
CASGTGGTGYTF,TRBV11-2,TRBJ1-2,.
CASTLRASNNSPLHF,TRBV27,TRBJ1-6,.
CASSLEGWSSNQPQHF,TRBV7-2,TRBJ1-5,.
CASSLEGSGVTDTQYF,TRBV7-2,TRBJ2-3,TRBD2